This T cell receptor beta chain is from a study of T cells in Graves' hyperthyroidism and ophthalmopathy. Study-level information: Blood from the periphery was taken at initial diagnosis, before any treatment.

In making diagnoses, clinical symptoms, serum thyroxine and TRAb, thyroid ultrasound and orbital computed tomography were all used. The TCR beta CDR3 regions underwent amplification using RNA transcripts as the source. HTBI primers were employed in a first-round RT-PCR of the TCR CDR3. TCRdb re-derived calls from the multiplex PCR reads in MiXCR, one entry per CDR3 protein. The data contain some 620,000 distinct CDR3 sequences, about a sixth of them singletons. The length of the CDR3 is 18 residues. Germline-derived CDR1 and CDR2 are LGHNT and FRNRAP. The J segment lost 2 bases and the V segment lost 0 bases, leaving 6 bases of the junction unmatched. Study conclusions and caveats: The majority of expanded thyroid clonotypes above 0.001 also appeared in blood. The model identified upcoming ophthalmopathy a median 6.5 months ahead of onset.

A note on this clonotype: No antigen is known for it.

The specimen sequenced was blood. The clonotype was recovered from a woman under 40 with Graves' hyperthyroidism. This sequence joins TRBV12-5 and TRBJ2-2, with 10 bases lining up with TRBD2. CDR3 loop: CASGLVHPLAGNTGELFF. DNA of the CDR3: TGTGCTAGTGGTTTGGTCCATCCACTAGCGGGAAACACCGGGGAGCTGTTTTTT.